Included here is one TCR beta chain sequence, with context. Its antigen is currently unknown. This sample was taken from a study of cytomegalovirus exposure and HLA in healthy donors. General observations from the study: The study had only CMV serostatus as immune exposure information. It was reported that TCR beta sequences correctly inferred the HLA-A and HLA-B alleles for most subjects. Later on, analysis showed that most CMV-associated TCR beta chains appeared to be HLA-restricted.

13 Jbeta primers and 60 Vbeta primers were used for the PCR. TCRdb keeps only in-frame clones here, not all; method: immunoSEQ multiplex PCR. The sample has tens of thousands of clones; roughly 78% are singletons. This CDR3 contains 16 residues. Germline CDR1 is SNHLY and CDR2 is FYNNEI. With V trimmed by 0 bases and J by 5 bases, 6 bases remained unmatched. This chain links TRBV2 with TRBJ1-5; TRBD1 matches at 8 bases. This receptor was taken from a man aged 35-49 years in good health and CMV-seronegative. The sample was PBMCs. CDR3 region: CASSEAGRGRDQPQHF. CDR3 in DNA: TGTGCCAGCAGTGAAGCCGGCAGGGGGCGCGATCAGCCCCAGCATTTT. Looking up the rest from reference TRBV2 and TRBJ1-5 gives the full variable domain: EPEVTQTPSHQVTQMGQEVILRCVPISNHLYFYWYRQILGQKVEFLVSFYNNEISEKSEIFDDQFSVERPDGSNFTLKIRSTKLEDSAMYFCASSEAGRGRDQPQHFGDGTRLSIL.